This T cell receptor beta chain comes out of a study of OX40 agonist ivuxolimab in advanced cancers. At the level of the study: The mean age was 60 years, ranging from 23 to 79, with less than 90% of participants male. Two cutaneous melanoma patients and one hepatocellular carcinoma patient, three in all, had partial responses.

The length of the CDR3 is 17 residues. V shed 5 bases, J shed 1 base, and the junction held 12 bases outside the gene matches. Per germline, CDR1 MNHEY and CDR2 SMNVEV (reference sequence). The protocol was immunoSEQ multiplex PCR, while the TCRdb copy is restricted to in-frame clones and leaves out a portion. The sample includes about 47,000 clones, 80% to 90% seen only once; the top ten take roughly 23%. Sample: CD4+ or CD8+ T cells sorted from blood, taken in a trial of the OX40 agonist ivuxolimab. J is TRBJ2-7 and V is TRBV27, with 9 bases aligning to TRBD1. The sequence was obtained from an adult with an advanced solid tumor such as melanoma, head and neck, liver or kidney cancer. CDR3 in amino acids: CASSPGTGPLGSYEQYF. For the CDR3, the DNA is TGTGCCAGCAGTCCCGGGACAGGGCCGCTCGGTTCCTACGAGCAGTACTTC.